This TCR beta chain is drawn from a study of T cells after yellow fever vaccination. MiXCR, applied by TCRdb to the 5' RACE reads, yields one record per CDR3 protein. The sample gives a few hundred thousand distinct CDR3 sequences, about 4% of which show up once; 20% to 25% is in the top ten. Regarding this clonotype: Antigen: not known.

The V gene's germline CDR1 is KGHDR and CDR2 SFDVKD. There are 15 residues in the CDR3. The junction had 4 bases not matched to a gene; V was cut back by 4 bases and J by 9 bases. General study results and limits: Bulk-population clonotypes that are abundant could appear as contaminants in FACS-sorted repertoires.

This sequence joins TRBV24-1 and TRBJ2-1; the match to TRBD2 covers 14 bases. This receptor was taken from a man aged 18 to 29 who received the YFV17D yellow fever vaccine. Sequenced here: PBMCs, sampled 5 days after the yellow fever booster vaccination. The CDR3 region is CATSDGTSGGSEQFF. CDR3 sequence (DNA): TGTGCCACCAGTGACGGGACTAGCGGGGGTAGTGAGCAGTTCTTC.